These 9 T cell receptor beta chains were all obtained from the same sample, sequenced in a study of T cell repertoires in cytomegalovirus infection. TCRdb independently ran MiXCR on the reads; one entry per CDR3 protein. The sample records some 130,000 distinct CDR3 sequences, 7% to 10% being singletons. The sequenced sample consisted of PBMCs. Every receptor here comes from a human donor in good health (CMV status not recorded). Some clones in this sample may be carry-over from other donors' samples.

The sample holds many counts of this clonotype. The J gene is TRBJ2-5, the V gene TRBV5-4; tentatively, D is TRBD2 (6 bases). This CDR3 has 17 residues. The V gene lost 5 bases and the J gene lost 0 bases, with 20 bases spanning the gap. Germline-derived CDR1 and CDR2 are SGHNT and YYREEE (reference sequence). The CDR3 spells CASSSPPGGEYQETQYF. In DNA, the CDR3 is TGTGCCAGCAGTTCACCCCCAGGCGGGGAGTACCAAGAGACCCAGTACTTC.

This clonotype showed up many times. The chain links TRBV20-1 to TRBJ2-5; TRBD2 might be the D (6 bases). From germline, CDR1 is DFQATT and CDR2 SNEGSKA (reference sequence). Trimming shortened V by 1 base and J by 5 bases, and 14 bases separated the two germline ends. CDR3 size: 14 residues. This CDR3 is CSARGLVAAETQYF. CDR3 DNA: TGCAGTGCTAGAGGACTAGTAGCGGCCGAGACCCAGTACTTC.

This clonotype has a count of ten or more. V usage is TRBV2 and J usage is TRBJ1-1; 7 bases are a match to TRBD1. V lost 7 bases and J lost 1; bases outside the gene matches: 9. The germline gives CDR1 SNHLY, CDR2 FYNNEI. The CDR3 is 15 amino acids. CDR3 in DNA: TGTGCCAGCATGACACACAGGGGTAGGAACACTGAAGCTTTCTTT. This sequence encodes CASMTHRGRNTEAFF.

Many counts were recorded for this clonotype. The genes are TRBV20-1 and TRBJ2-2; D not certain. CDR3 size: 13 residues. Between the trimmed V and J ends, which lost 2 bases and 4 bases, there was a span of 8 bases. CDR1 DFQATT and CDR2 SNEGSKA come from the germline V gene (reference sequence). CDR3 in DNA: TGCAGTGCTAGAATATCGGGCACCGGGGAGCTGTTTTTT. The encoded protein is CSARISGTGELFF.

There are many counts of this clonotype. This chain joins TRBV5-4 and TRBJ1-6, with D possibly being TRBD1 (5 bases). V was trimmed by 2 bases and J by 9 bases, leaving 15 bases between them. Germline V gene sequence: CDR1 SGHNT, CDR2 YYREEE (reference sequence). There are 15 residues in the CDR3. The CDR3 region is CASSLPGSKGSPLHF. CDR3 DNA: TGTGCCAGCAGCTTACCAGGGAGTAAAGGTTCACCCCTCCACTTT.

The V gene is TRBV14, the J gene TRBJ1-2; 9 nucleotides line up with TRBD1. This CDR3 spans 15 amino acids. In germline, CDR1 is SGHDN, CDR2 FVKESK. V trimming: 4 bases; J trimming: 2 bases; junction bases outside the gene matches: 5. Written as DNA, the CDR3 is TGTGCCAGCAGCCGGCCCGGGACAGGGAACTATGGCTACACCTTC. Its protein is CASSRPGTGNYGYTF. The whole variable domain, filled in from reference TRBV14 and TRBJ1-2, reads EAGVTQFPSHSVIEKGQTVTLRCDPISGHDNLYWYRRVMGKEIKFLLHFVKESKQDESGMPNNRFLAERTGGTYSTLKVQPAELEDSGVYFCASSRPGTGNYGYTFGSGTRLTVV.

This clonotype was seen at least ten times. The chain uses TRBV15 and TRBJ2-7, with 7 nucleotides matching TRBD1. Unmatched junction bases numbered 14, after V lost 5 bases and J lost 7 bases. Germline V gene lookup returns CDR1 LNHNV and CDR2 YYDKDF (reference sequence). The CDR3 is 15 amino acids. The CDR3 DNA reads as TGTGCCACCAGCGAGCCCCGACAGGGAATGAGGGAGCAGTACTTC. This sequence encodes CATSEPRQGMREQYF.

The gene calls are TRBV2 and TRBJ2-7; 8 bases are shared with TRBD1. The length of the CDR3 is 13 residues. Germline loops: CDR1 SNHLY, CDR2 FYNNEI. Unmatched junction bases numbered 5, after V lost 7 bases and J lost 3 bases. The CDR3 sequence is CASNDRGYYEQYF. In nucleotides, the CDR3 is TGTGCCAGCAACGACAGGGGATACTACGAGCAGTACTTC.

The chain combines TRBV7-2 with TRBJ2-7; unclear D gene. The V gene's germline CDR1 is SGHTA and CDR2 FQGNSA. CDR3 length equals 13 residues. The V end was cut by 1 base, the J end by 3 bases, with 7 bases between. CDR3 DNA sequence: TGTGCCAGCAGCTTAGTACAGCTCTACGAGCAGTACTTC. It codes for CASSLVQLYEQYF.